The clone carrying this TCR beta chain was observed a handful of times. Its antigen is undetermined. The authors ran a second PCR of about 6 to 11 cycles using a sample-barcoded 5' primer and a J-beta primer mix. TCRdb independently ran MiXCR on the 5' RACE reads; one entry per CDR3 protein. Found here are approximately 800,000 distinct CDR3 sequences, about 59% of them singletons; the top ten hold about 30%. This record comes from a study of blood T cells in healthy people across ages. Whole-study context: The template switching approach captured approximately one barcoded beta molecule for every two T cells. Findings and caveats of the study: The study regarded diversity estimates from one million T cells as underestimates. Diversity of TCR beta per million T cells declined in a roughly linear way with age. Correlation between TCR beta diversity and naive T cell percentage was strong.

The ends were cut back, 6 bases at V and 0 bases at J, with 10 bases in the middle. The germline gives CDR1 SNHLY, CDR2 FYNNEI. The CDR3 runs 14 residues. Sequencing input: blood. The receptor was isolated from a man aged 25-45 years in good health. The chain is built from TRBV2 and TRBJ2-3; D is possibly TRBD1 (6 bases). The CDR3 protein is CASRLTGSTDTQYF. For the CDR3, the DNA is TGTGCCAGCAGGTTAACAGGGAGCACAGATACGCAGTATTTT. The full variable domain, its missing parts supplied by reference TRBV2 and TRBJ2-3, is EPEVTQTPSHQVTQMGQEVILRCVPISNHLYFYWYRQILGQKVEFLVSFYNNEISEKSEIFDDQFSVERPDGSNFTLKIRSTKLEDSAMYFCASRLTGSTDTQYFGPGTRLTVL.